This TCR beta chain appears in the sequencing data of a study of metastatic and nonmetastatic thyroid tumors. This clone was seen repeatedly, ten times or more. The target antigen is unknown. Thyroid surgery took place with no prior treatment in any patient. General study findings and limits: A significant increase in TCR beta diversity was reportedly seen in malignant thyroid tumors relative to benign nodules, in blood and tumor.

From the PCR reads, TCRdb re-called clones with MiXCR. The data show about 40,000 clones, around 10% seen once. Per the germline V gene, CDR1 is MNHNS and CDR2 is SASEGT. V was cut by 7 bases and J by 8 bases, with 17 bases left in between. This CDR3 comprises 13 residues. The source is a female donor with papillary thyroid cancer or a benign thyroid nodule (not recorded which). Some clones in this sample may be carry-over from other donors' samples. This chain joins TRBV6-1 and TRBJ1-2, with a weak D call TRBD1 (6 bases). What was sequenced was blood. CDR3 nucleotide sequence: TGTGCCAGCAATAGTATGGGCGGGGGCGGCTACACCTTC. It encodes CASNSMGGGGYTF.